The rows below give T cell receptor beta chains drawn from one sample of a study of identical twins. In TCRdb, the 5' RACE reads were re-called with MiXCR into one record per CDR3 protein. The sample carries 600,000 to 800,000 distinct CDR3 sequences, approximately 21% recorded once. These data are also associated with another study on T cells expressing NK-cell markers.

Sequenced sample: PBMCs. These receptors were obtained from a woman aged 18-35 years in good health. Both conserved end residues are part of each CDR3. The order of the fields is V gene, J gene, CDR3 protein.

TRBV20-1,TRBJ1-5,CSARNEVNQPQHF
TRBV6-5,TRBJ2-7,CASSSSWYEQYF
TRBV18,TRBJ2-7,CASSPTFDEQYF
TRBV9,TRBJ1-1,CASSPDTGARWGAFF
TRBV9,TRBJ2-1,CASDKQGIPYNEQFF
TRBV6-2/TRBV6-3,TRBJ2-3,CASSYMGADTQYF
TRBV7-2,TRBJ2-6,CASRPGTGANVLTF
TRBV7-2,TRBJ2-7,CASSNAPSGHEQYF
TRBV20-1,TRBJ1-1,CSARLSNTEAFF
TRBV3-1,TRBJ2-7,CASSQRYRVPPYEQYF
TRBV20-1,TRBJ2-5,CSVGTSGEKETQYF
TRBV15,TRBJ2-1,CATSRGGTSSPYNEQFF
TRBV5-6,TRBJ2-1,CASSSQVNEQFF
TRBV15,TRBJ2-1,CATSREGTSGQFF
TRBV3-1,TRBJ2-3,CASSHKGDTQYF
TRBV3-1,TRBJ2-2,CASSRGVPDSGELFF
TRBV5-6,TRBJ2-7,CASSSDPTGHTGYF
TRBV10-3,TRBJ1-1,CATGTGLTEAFF
TRBV7-2,TRBJ2-3,CASSGRLAGTTDTQYF
TRBV20-1,TRBJ2-7,CSARDPYSYEQYF
TRBV12-3/TRBV12-4,TRBJ1-3,CASSSLRDTIYF
TRBV29-1,TRBJ1-2,CSVDSGAFYGYTF
TRBV5-1,TRBJ2-5,CASSLSRPRETQYF
TRBV12-3/TRBV12-4,TRBJ2-5,CASSLRTSGGRETQYF
TRBV24-1,TRBJ2-1,CATSDGGTSGRTDEQFF
TRBV5-4,TRBJ2-7,CASSRQHYEQYF
TRBV27,TRBJ2-1,CASSPTSGSRYEQFF
TRBV20-1,TRBJ2-5,CSVSADIQETQYF
TRBV19,TRBJ2-3,CASSIDRAWGTDTQYF
TRBV6-5,TRBJ1-1,CASADGGPEAFF
TRBV4-3,TRBJ1-3,CASSQGDRAAGNTIYF
TRBV20-1,TRBJ2-2,CSASPGPGGELFF
TRBV29-1,TRBJ1-3,CSVAGQVHGNTIYF
TRBV11-1,TRBJ2-1,CASSWRIPGLAGGPGEQFF
TRBV4-3,TRBJ2-2,CASSRTELAGGNTGELFF
TRBV5-5,TRBJ2-2,CASRWGRVPTGELFF
TRBV7-7,TRBJ2-5,CASSLDSRIETQYF
TRBV9,TRBJ2-1,CASSVAINKNNEQFF
TRBV12-3/TRBV12-4,TRBJ2-2,CASSPRGGDTGELFF
TRBV20-1,TRBJ2-1,CSARAQRGGPEQFF
TRBV5-1,TRBJ2-7,CASSTGQGAYEQYF
TRBV20-1,TRBJ2-1,CSAPRVADRYNEQFF
TRBV12-3/TRBV12-4,TRBJ2-7,CASSLFWGEDPYEQYF
TRBV20-1,TRBJ2-1,CSARNGGNEQFF
TRBV12-3/TRBV12-4,TRBJ2-3,CASSTGPQTRTDTQYF
TRBV12-3/TRBV12-4,TRBJ2-2,CASRWGEGIGELFF
TRBV15,TRBJ2-3,CATSRDPRGGTDTQYF
TRBV29-1,TRBJ2-1,CSVDKAAGNEQFF
TRBV27,TRBJ2-1,CASWTPLNAGSYNEQFF